The subject of this entry is one TCR beta chain. Its antigen is currently not known. The sample holds no much larger clone one base away, and base qualities are not on file. This entry is derived from a study of blood T cell repertoires in COVID-19 (dated by TCRdb to the early 2020s). Broadly, across the study: Samples covering the acute and convalescent phases of COVID-19 were provided by collaborators in the United States, Italy and Spain. Deeply sampled blood TCRbeta repertoires from subjects exposed to, actively infected with, or recovered from COVID-19 were included in the dataset. The material from the prospective study consisted of cDNA or gDNA derived from T cells, B-cell-depleted T cells, or PBMCs. The samples were drawn from the first 160 participants of the ongoing ImmuneRACE study and from more than 1,000 subjects provided by 6 global collaborators. Sample metadata almost always included a de-identified subject ID, COVID-19 status, age in years and sex. Where available, HLA class I and class II types were taken from metadata supplied by the sample provider and were not determined by assay-based typing. A freely available public database, intended as a resource for researchers studying the immune response to SARS-CoV-2, is where the repertoires were released.

Including the terminal cysteine and phenylalanine, the CDR3 comprises 15 residues. Solely the CDR3 DNA is kept, with 45 bases framed from the first base. Based on the germline V gene (reference sequence), the CDR1 and CDR2 sequences are LNHDA and SQIVND. Compared with germline, V lacks 5 bases and J lacks 3 bases; bases without a gene match: 7. One collaborating source in Seattle enrolled patients while the patients were actively infected and followed the patients over time throughout the course of disease. Collaborating institutions collected whole blood in K2EDTA tubes following their own protocols. For TCRbeta analysis, collaborators shipped samples in one of three forms: frozen whole blood, isolated PBMCs, or DNA extracted from either of those sample types. The immunoSEQ Assay, a bias-controlled multiplex PCR, was used to amplify TCRbeta CDR3 regions from genomic DNA. Turning to the authors' computational methods: The number of nucleated cells in each sample was estimated by amplification of reference gene primers within the assay. Sequence reads were collapsed and filtered to measure the absolute abundance of every unique TCRbeta CDR3 rearrangement. For each sample, productive Simpson clonality was calculated as the square root of Simpson's diversity index over productive rearrangements. This immuneACCESS table, as held by TCRdb, lists in-frame sequences with V and J called but not all clones. Of the missing ones, under half trace to an unresolved V gene in checked studies; the others have no known cause. From that table come the V and J calls and clone size; the DNA was used to work out D and trimming. This sample comprises about 340,000 clones, approximately 91% of them detected only once. The ten largest clones capture 5.5% to 7.5% of the sample.

What the research found in general, with its limitations: The amount of clinical and demographic metadata varied by source and participant and was provided uncurated.

The receptor was derived from a woman in her seventies with COVID-19, enrolled during active disease. The chain joins TRBV19 to TRBJ2-4; TRBD2 matches 7 bases in the middle. The source material was peripheral blood. Here is the DNA: TGTGCCAGTAGTGCTCGTGGGGACTACAAAAACATTCAGTACTTC. Its translation is CASSARGDYKNIQYF.